This TCR beta chain was recorded in a study of T cells after yellow fever vaccination. Study findings and constraints: Just a small share of clonotypes turned up in the CD4 compartment as well as the CD8 compartment. Post-booster repertoires contained most primary-vaccination clones again (almost 97% CD4, 85% to 90% CD8).

The CDR3 runs 17 residues. Germline CDR1 is MDHEN and CDR2 is SYDVKM. J was trimmed by 4 bases and V by 2 bases; bases with no gene match: 10. This clonotype showed up just a few times. Its antigen is not identified. TCRdb reanalysed the 5' RACE reads using MiXCR and keeps one entry per CDR3 protein. The sample yields 400,000 or so distinct CDR3 sequences, 11% seen once. The source material was PBMCs, sampled on the day of the first yellow fever vaccination. The chain recombines TRBV28 with TRBJ2-5, with 10 bases that match TRBD2. The source of this sequence is a man in his late teens or twenties who received the YFV17D yellow fever vaccine. DNA of the CDR3: TGTGCCAGCAGTTTAGGGGCTCAAGCGGGGGGGGCAGAGACCCAGTACTTC. Encoded protein: CASSLGAQAGGAETQYF.